This TCR beta chain was captured in a study of shared clonotypes between healthy human individuals. Only in-frame clones appear in the TCRdb table, and some are missing; sequencing was by immunoSEQ multiplex PCR. The table lists about 480,000 clones, almost 80% of them singletons. This CDR3 region has 15 residues. V was pared by 2 bases and J by 1 base, with 2 bases of the junction left unmatched. Germline CDR1 and CDR2: MNHEY and SVGAGI. V usage is TRBV6-5 and J usage is TRBJ2-5; 9 bases match TRBD2. The sequence came from a woman aged 40 to 50 in good health. Some clones in this sample may be carry-over from other donors' samples. Sequenced sample: PBMCs. For the CDR3, the DNA is TGTGCCAGCAGTTACCAACTAGCGGGCCAAGAGACCCAGTACTTC. Translation: CASSYQLAGQETQYF.